The clone carrying this T cell receptor beta chain has more than one count but fewer than ten. Its antigen is not known. This specimen comes from a study of blood T cells in healthy people across ages. This CDR3 has 16 residues. The germline gives CDR1 MNHNY, CDR2 SVGAGI (reference sequence). With V trimmed by 4 bases and J by 3 bases, 7 bases remained unmatched. For the second PCR, which ran for about 6 to 11 cycles, a sample-barcoded 5' primer and a J-beta primer mix were used. Each cDNA molecule, via a template-switch adaptor with 12 random nucleotides, was tagged. A single record per CDR3 protein comes from TCRdb applying MiXCR to the 5' RACE reads. The data hold more than 1,000,000 distinct CDR3 sequences, with roughly 24% observed a single time. Whole-study findings and limits: In long-lived donors, naive CD4+ cell counts and diversity exceeded those of aged donors.

These sequences were also reported in another study, on T cells of mothers and their children.

The sample consisted of blood. The receptor comes from a girl between 2 and 10 years old in good health. The V gene is TRBV6-6, the J gene TRBJ2-3; TRBD1 aligns across 10 bases. CDR3 DNA: TGTGCCAGCAGTTCCAAGAGACAGGGGGCTACAGATACGCAGTATTTT. This codes for CASSSKRQGATDTQYF.